This T cell receptor beta chain was sequenced in a study of blood T cells in healthy people across ages. Overall study results and limits: Naive CD4+ cells and diversity were both higher in long-lived donors than in aged donors.

A J-beta primer mix and a sample-barcoded 5' primer were used in a second PCR of roughly 6 to 12 cycles. In TCRdb, the 5' RACE reads were re-called with MiXCR into one record per CDR3 protein. This table has about 1.4 million distinct CDR3 sequences, roughly 59% appearing once. Researchers report isolating at least 7 million PBMCs per sample. This clonotype was observed at least ten times. Its antigen is not identified. Unmatched junction bases numbered 14, after V lost 7 bases and J lost 2 bases. The CDR3 covers 17 residues. The source material was blood. This receptor was obtained from a man aged 18-30 years in good health. V and J are TRBV12-3 or TRBV12-4 and TRBJ2-3, with 8 bases lining up with TRBD2. CDR3: CASKTSVGLGDTDTQYF. In DNA, the CDR3 is TGTGCCAGCAAGACTAGCGTTGGGCTGGGAGACACAGATACGCAGTATTTT.